The 22 T cell receptor beta chains listed next were all sequenced from one sample in a study of T cell responses to AZD1222 COVID-19 vaccine. Some clones are missing from TCRdb's copy, which holds only in-frame ones; the method was immunoSEQ multiplex PCR. The data contain over 110,000 clones, roughly 91% of them singletons. Sample: peripheral blood, taken on day 0 of AZD1222 vaccination. All receptors come from an adult in good health.

This chain connects TRBV7-9 to TRBJ1-5; maybe TRBD1 (6 bases). The V gene lost 5 bases and the J gene lost 4 bases, with 12 bases spanning the gap. Germline V gene data show CDR1 as SEHNR and CDR2 as FQNEAQ (reference sequence). The CDR3 is 14 amino acids. For the CDR3, the DNA is TGTGCCAGCAGCGCGATTACAGGGAATCAGCCCCAGCATTTT. Translation gives CASSAITGNQPQHF.

The rearrangement uses TRBV19 and TRBJ1-5, with D hard to call. The CDR3 runs 14 residues. Germline CDR1 and CDR2: LNHDA and SQIVND (reference sequence). Between the trimmed V and J ends, which lost 6 bases and 1 base, there was a span of 10 bases. The CDR3 sequence: CASSWTFSNQPQHF. DNA of the CDR3: TGTGCCAGTAGCTGGACGTTCAGCAATCAGCCCCAGCATTTT.

DNA of the CDR3: TGTGCCAGCAGTTTCACACAGGGGGCAGGGGGGGCTGGCTACACCTTC. Protein product: CASSFTQGAGGAGYTF. The chain combines TRBV6-5 with TRBJ1-2; TRBD1 matches at 9 bases. V trimming: 4 bases; J trimming: 7 bases; junction bases outside the gene matches: 13. The CDR3 is made up of 16 amino acids. Germline-derived CDR1 and CDR2 are MNHEY and SVGAGI.

Here the CDR3 reads CASGLKTSGGTGDTQYF. CDR3 DNA: TGTGCTAGTGGTTTAAAGACTAGCGGGGGGACGGGGGATACGCAGTATTTT. The J gene is TRBJ2-3, the V gene TRBV12-5; 13 positions match TRBD2. This CDR3 is built from 17 residues. The V gene's germline CDR1 is LGHNT and CDR2 FRNRAP. V gave up 3 bases and J gave up 6 bases; unmatched junction bases: 9.

The chain uses TRBV4-3 and TRBJ2-3; maybe TRBD1 (6 bases). The V end lost 0 bases, the J end lost 2 bases, and 9 bases lay between the germline ends. Germline V gives CDR1 LGHNA, CDR2 YSLEER. The CDR3 runs 15 residues. The CDR3 DNA reads TGCGCCAGCAGCCAAGACCCAGGGGTCACAGATACGCAGTATTTT. It yields the protein CASSQDPGVTDTQYF.

This chain uses TRBV18 with TRBJ2-1; D unclear. The V gene's germline CDR1 is KGHSH and CDR2 LQKENI. V lost 2 bases to trimming and J lost 6 bases, with 8 bases between them. The CDR3 loop spans 13 amino acids. The CDR3 DNA sequence: TGTGCCAGCTCACCAGGGTTAGGCAATGAGCAGTTCTTC. Residues: CASSPGLGNEQFF.

V and J are TRBV19 and TRBJ1-5; no definite D call. From germline, CDR1 is LNHDA and CDR2 SQIVND (reference sequence). This CDR3 has 13 residues. V was shortened by 5 bases and J by 6 bases, with 11 bases between the two germline ends. The CDR3 DNA is TGTGCCAGTAGTTATGGGGAGAGTCAGCCCCAGCATTTT. It encodes CASSYGESQPQHF. Complete variable domain (other parts from reference TRBV19 and TRBJ1-5): DGGITQSPKYLFRKEGQNVTLSCEQNLNHDAMYWYRQDPGQGLRLIYYSQIVNDFQKGDIAEGYSVSREKKESFPLTVTSAQKNPTAFYLCASSYGESQPQHFGDGTRLSIL.

This sequence joins TRBV9 and TRBJ1-3; D not certain. The CDR3 consists of 14 residues. The germline gives CDR1 SGDLS, CDR2 YYNGEE. The V and J ends lost 3 bases and 4 bases respectively, with 11 bases between them. The CDR3 region has the DNA TGTGCCAGCAGCGATCTGGGAGGGGGAAACACCATATATTTT. Translated: CASSDLGGGNTIYF.

V is TRBV11-1 and J is TRBJ2-7, with D unresolved. In germline, CDR1 is SGHAT, CDR2 FQDESV (reference sequence). Deletions cut 5 bases from V and 5 bases from J, with 7 bases between. The CDR3 contains 11 residues. The CDR3 DNA reads TGTGCCAGCAGCCCAATCCACGAGCAGTACTTC. It translates to CASSPIHEQYF.

The V gene is TRBV5-1, the J gene TRBJ2-3; maybe TRBD2 (6 bases). Trimming stripped 3 bases from V and 3 bases from J, with 14 bases between. The CDR3 loop spans 15 amino acids. Germline lookup yields CDR1 SGHRS and CDR2 YFSETQ. The CDR3 sequence: CASSWQGGETDTQYF. CDR3 bases: TGCGCCAGCAGCTGGCAGGGCGGGGAGACAGATACGCAGTATTTT. The whole variable domain, filled in from reference TRBV5-1 and TRBJ2-3, reads KAGVTQTPRYLIKTRGQQVTLSCSPISGHRSVSWYQQTPGQGLQFLFEYFSETQRNKGNFPGRFSGRQFSNSRSEMNVSTLELGDSALYLCASSWQGGETDTQYFGPGTRLTVL.

V is TRBV30 and J is TRBJ2-7; 10 positions agree with TRBD1. The V gene's germline CDR1 is GTSNPN and CDR2 SVGIG (reference sequence). The CDR3 totals 13 residues. The CDR3 sequence: CAVLDRGFYEQYF. The CDR3 DNA follows: TGTGCGGTGCTGGACAGGGGGTTCTACGAGCAGTACTTC.

The chain recombines TRBV28 with TRBJ1-2; D is unresolved. Germline V gene lookup returns CDR1 MDHEN and CDR2 SYDVKM. CDR3 length: 13 residues. Trimming removed 2 bases from V and 7 bases from J, with 11 bases in between. CDR3 protein: CASSLPRLGGYTF. Here the CDR3 DNA reads TGTGCCAGCAGTTTACCACGCCTGGGTGGCTACACCTTC.

This sequence joins TRBV19 and TRBJ2-5, with D possibly TRBD1 on 7 matching bases. Trimming cost V 5 bases and J 6 bases, with 16 bases left between them. Germline values: CDR1 LNHDA, CDR2 SQIVND (reference sequence). The CDR3 consists of 14 residues. This chain's CDR3 is CASSPPRGVKTQYF. For the CDR3, the DNA is TGTGCCAGTAGTCCCCCCAGGGGGGTTAAGACCCAGTACTTC.

The chain links TRBV7-2 to TRBJ2-7, with TRBD2 identical over 9 bases. This CDR3 is 13 amino acids long. With 5 bases clipped from V and 5 bases from J, the junction kept 4 bases outside the gene matches. Germline V gene lookup returns CDR1 SGHTA and CDR2 FQGNSA. CDR3 protein: CASSRGGAHEQYF. The CDR3 DNA sequence: TGTGCCAGCAGCCGCGGGGGGGCCCACGAGCAGTACTTC. Together with reference TRBV7-2 and TRBJ2-7, the CDR3 gives the full variable domain: GAGVSQSPSNKVTEKGKDVELRCDPISGHTALYWYRQSLGQGLEFLIYFQGNSAPDKSGLPSDRFSAERTGGSVSTLTIQRTQQEDSAVYLCASSRGGAHEQYFGPGTRLTVT.

The V and J genes are TRBV7-9 and TRBJ2-2; TRBD1 is a possible D gene (6 bases). The V and J ends lost 7 bases and 5 bases respectively, with 20 bases between them. The CDR3 spans 16 residues. The germline V gene has CDR1 SEHNR and CDR2 FQNEAQ (reference sequence). The DNA of the CDR3 is TGTGCCAGCATCTCAGGGGCCTTTTCGGGGACCGGGGAGCTGTTTTTT. Amino acids: CASISGAFSGTGELFF.

This clone is deemed large. The chain is built from TRBV7-2 and TRBJ1-3; D is possibly TRBD1 (6 bases). The CDR3 is made up of 14 amino acids. With 2 bases removed from V and 7 bases from J, the gap between germline ends came to 12 bases. CDR1 and CDR2 (germline): SGHTA, FQGNSA. CDR3 residues: CASSLIQGTNTIYF. DNA for the CDR3: TGTGCCAGCAGCTTAATCCAGGGGACGAACACCATATATTTT.

The V call is TRBV6-5, the J call TRBJ2-7, with TRBD2 identical over 8 bases. Looked up from germline, CDR1 is MNHEY and CDR2 is SVGAGI. V gave up 6 bases and J gave up 2 bases; unmatched junction bases: 9. This CDR3 region has 15 residues. The CDR3 spells CASRKSSGPTYEQYF. As DNA, the CDR3 is TGTGCCAGCAGGAAATCTAGCGGGCCTACCTACGAGCAGTACTTC.

This clone has only one observation. CDR3: CASSPGGVSYNEQFF. DNA of the CDR3: TGTGCCAGCAGCCCCGGGGGTGTCTCCTACAATGAGCAGTTCTTC. The chain employs TRBV27 and TRBJ2-1; D may be TRBD2 (6 bases). Germline CDR1 reads MNHEY; CDR2 reads SMNVEV (reference sequence). The CDR3 length is 15 residues. Trimming removed 6 bases from V and 0 bases from J, with 12 bases in between.

The V call is TRBV5-6, the J call TRBJ1-4; D is undetermined. The CDR3 runs to 15 residues. Germline V gives CDR1 SGHDT, CDR2 YYEEEE. Trimming shortened V by 7 bases and J by 4 bases, and 17 bases separated the two germline ends. CDR3 DNA: TGTGCCAGCCATAGAGAGACGGGAAGTAATGAAAAACTGTTTTTT. The encoded protein is CASHRETGSNEKLFF.

V usage is TRBV7-9 and J usage is TRBJ1-6, with D uncertain. The CDR3 loop spans 14 amino acids. Germline values: CDR1 SEHNR, CDR2 FQNEAQ (reference sequence). The V end was cut by 1 base, the J end by 7 bases, with 8 bases between. The CDR3: CASSLEQFNSPLHF. The CDR3 DNA follows: TGTGCCAGCAGCTTAGAACAGTTCAATTCACCCCTCCACTTT.

J is TRBJ2-5 and V is TRBV7-9; TRBD1 is a possible D gene (5 bases). Germline assignment: CDR1 SEHNR and CDR2 FQNEAQ (reference sequence). The V and J ends lost 5 bases and 5 bases respectively, with 15 bases between them. This CDR3 has 14 residues. CDR3 bases: TGTGCCAGCAGCCCATCGGACACCCCGGAGACCCAGTACTTC. This translates into CASSPSDTPETQYF. Full variable domain (remainder filled in from reference TRBV7-9 and TRBJ2-5): DTGVSQNPRHKITKRGQNVTFRCDPISEHNRLYWYRQTLGQGPEFLTYFQNEAQLEKSRLLSDRFSAERPKGSFSTLEIQRTEQGDSAMYLCASSPSDTPETQYFGPGTRLLVL.

The chain has TRBV19 and TRBJ1-6; weak D call: TRBD1 (5 bases). Germline V gene data show CDR1 as LNHDA and CDR2 as SQIVND (reference sequence). CDR3 length equals 16 residues. V gave up 4 bases and J gave up 10 bases, with 20 bases separating them. The CDR3 reads CASSTRRWGFPSPLHF. The CDR3 bases are TGTGCCAGTAGTACCCGACGATGGGGCTTCCCCTCACCCCTCCACTTT.